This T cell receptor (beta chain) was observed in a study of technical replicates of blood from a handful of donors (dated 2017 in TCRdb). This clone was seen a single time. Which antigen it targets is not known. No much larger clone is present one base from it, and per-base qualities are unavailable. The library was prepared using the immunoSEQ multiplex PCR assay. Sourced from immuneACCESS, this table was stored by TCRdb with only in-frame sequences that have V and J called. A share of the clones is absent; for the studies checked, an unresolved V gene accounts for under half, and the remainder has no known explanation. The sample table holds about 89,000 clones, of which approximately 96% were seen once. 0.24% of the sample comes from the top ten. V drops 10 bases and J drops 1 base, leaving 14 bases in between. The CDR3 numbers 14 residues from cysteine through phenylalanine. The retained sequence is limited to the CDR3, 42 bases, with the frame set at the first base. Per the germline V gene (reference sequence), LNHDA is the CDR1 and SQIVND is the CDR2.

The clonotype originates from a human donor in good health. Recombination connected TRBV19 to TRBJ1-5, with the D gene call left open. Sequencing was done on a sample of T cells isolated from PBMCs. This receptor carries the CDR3 CATGGGLSNQPQHF. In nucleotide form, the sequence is TGTGCCACGGGTGGAGGGCTGAGCAATCAGCCCCAGCATTTT.